Each of the 13 T cell receptor beta chains below was sequenced from the same sample in a study of blood T cell repertoires in COVID-19. TCRdb's table, derived via immunoSEQ multiplex PCR, lists solely in-frame clones and lacks some. The top ten hold approximately 8.7% of the sample, which has more than 90,000 clones, 86% seen once. The sequenced sample was peripheral blood. The receptors here all came from a man in his 70s who had recovered from COVID-19.

This clone came up a few times. The chain has TRBV7-9 and TRBJ2-5; D remains unclear. Germline loops: CDR1 SEHNR, CDR2 FQNEAQ (reference sequence). This CDR3 comprises 15 residues. V was cut by 1 base and J by 0 bases, with 9 bases left in between. The CDR3 protein is CASSLVDGYQETQYF. The CDR3 coding sequence is TGTGCCAGCAGCTTAGTTGACGGGTACCAAGAGACCCAGTACTTC.

This clone showed up just once. This CDR3 is also generated by other DNA sequences in the sample. This chain joins TRBV5-4 and TRBJ1-2; TRBD1 matches at 7 bases. The length of the CDR3 is 13 residues. Trimming at V came to 1 base and at J to 5 bases, leaving 2 bases not matched to a gene. CDR1 and CDR2 from the germline V gene are SGHNT and YYREEE (reference sequence). The CDR3 loop reads CASSLTGEYGYTF. The CDR3 DNA sequence: TGTGCCAGCAGCTTGACAGGGGAATATGGCTACACCTTC.

This chain links TRBV24-1 with TRBJ2-3, with TRBD1 matching over 7 bases. CDR1 and CDR2 from the germline V gene are KGHDR and SFDVKD. Trimming took 2 bases from V and 1 from J; bases not matched to a gene: 2. This CDR3 comprises 15 residues. CDR3 residues: CATSDWGTGTDTQYF. For the CDR3, the DNA is TGTGCCACCAGTGATTGGGGGACAGGCACAGATACGCAGTATTTT.

The chain employs TRBV9 and TRBJ2-5; a possible D gene is TRBD2 (7 bases). V gave up 0 bases and J gave up 4 bases, with 13 bases separating them. This CDR3 spans 15 amino acids. Looked up from germline, CDR1 is SGDLS and CDR2 is YYNGEE. The CDR3 sequence: CASSVGGGAGETQYF. As DNA, the CDR3 is TGTGCCAGCAGCGTAGGAGGGGGGGCTGGAGAGACCCAGTACTTC.

This chain links TRBV2 with TRBJ2-1; D is perhaps TRBD1 (6 bases). V was shortened by 5 bases and J by 10 bases, with 18 bases between the two germline ends. The germline V gene encodes CDR1 SNHLY and CDR2 FYNNEI. There are 14 residues in the CDR3. The CDR3 DNA is TGTGCCAGCAGTCTTCTTCAACAGGGAGAAGAGCAGTTCTTC. Protein sequence: CASSLLQQGEEQFF.

This clone was recorded a few times. The V gene is TRBV6-2 or TRBV6-3, the J gene TRBJ2-7; the match to TRBD1 covers 8 bases. Germline values: CDR1 MNHEY, CDR2 SVGEGT. This CDR3 region has 17 residues. With 5 bases clipped from V and 3 bases from J, the junction kept 15 bases outside the gene matches. The CDR3 region is CASSLSITGGGSYEQYF. The CDR3 bases are TGTGCCAGCAGTCTTTCAATTACAGGGGGTGGGAGCTACGAGCAGTACTTC.

This clone was detected a few times. The rearrangement links TRBV12-2 to TRBJ2-7; TRBD2, as called in the table, went unchecked against the DNA. TRBV12-2 corresponds to a pseudogene. This CDR3 has 8 amino acids. This CDR3 reads CASRLPLF. CDR3 nucleotides: TGTGCAAGTCGCTTACCCCTTTTC.

The genes are TRBV7-2 and TRBJ2-3; a possible D gene is TRBD1 (6 bases). Germline loops: CDR1 SGHTA, CDR2 FQGNSA. V was pared by 5 bases and J by 7 bases, with 19 bases between. This CDR3 is built from 15 residues. CDR3 residues: CASSRLQGNRNTQYF. CDR3 in DNA: TGTGCCAGCAGCCGTCTACAGGGTAATCGGAATACGCAGTATTTT.

The V gene is TRBV30, the J gene TRBJ2-1; 11 bases agree with TRBD2. This CDR3 has 15 residues. J was trimmed by 9 bases and V by 2 bases; bases with no gene match: 9. CDR1 is GTSNPN and CDR2 is SVGIG in the germline V gene (reference sequence). The CDR3 here is CAWSPGLAGGLEQFF. The CDR3 DNA follows: TGTGCCTGGAGTCCCGGGCTAGCGGGGGGCCTTGAGCAGTTCTTC.

CDR3 region: CASHNRDNSPLHF. The CDR3 coding sequence is TGTGCCAGCCACAACCGGGATAATTCACCCCTCCACTTT. The rearrangement uses TRBV28 and TRBJ1-6, with D uncertain. There are 13 residues in the CDR3. Germline CDR1 and CDR2: MDHEN and SYDVKM. V lost 8 bases to trimming and J lost 5 bases, with 10 bases between them.

The chain combines TRBV19 with TRBJ2-2, with 10 bases matching TRBD1. The CDR3 length is 14 residues. J gave up 7 bases and V 5 bases, and 4 bases lay outside the gene matches. Germline loops: CDR1 LNHDA, CDR2 SQIVND (reference sequence). Here the CDR3 reads CASSPGQGNGELFF. The CDR3 region has the DNA TGTGCCAGTAGTCCGGGACAGGGGAACGGGGAGCTGTTTTTT.

The chain joins TRBV10-1 to TRBJ2-5, with a possible D match to TRBD1 (6 bases). With 0 bases removed from V and 2 bases from J, the gap between germline ends came to 13 bases. The CDR3 spans 16 residues. CDR1 is WNHNN and CDR2 is SYGVQD in the germline V gene (reference sequence). The CDR3 DNA follows: TGCGCCAGCAGTGAGTCGCAGGGGATGGGGCAAGAGACCCAGTACTTC. Translated, it gives CASSESQGMGQETQYF.

This chain uses TRBV28 with TRBJ1-2, with TRBD1 matching over 11 bases. The CDR3 covers 15 residues. J gave up 4 bases and V 4 bases, and 5 bases lay outside the gene matches. Germline V gene lookup returns CDR1 MDHEN and CDR2 SYDVKM. The CDR3 region is CASSWTGGYVYGYTF. In DNA form, the CDR3 reads TGTGCCAGCAGTTGGACAGGGGGCTATGTCTATGGCTACACCTTC.